The source of this T cell receptor (beta chain) is a study of shared clonotypes between healthy human individuals. Regarding the study as a whole: An anticipated effect of sequencing depth on clonotype sharing among donors was recognized. The small donor group covered limited genetic and exposure diversity. Rarefaction analysis demonstrated incomplete sorted-subset sequencing notwithstanding large depth.

Only in-frame clones appear in the TCRdb table, and some are missing; sequencing was by immunoSEQ multiplex PCR. The data contain 2,500,000 or so clones, 80% to 95% of them singletons. Notes on this clone: Its antigen remains unknown.

Germline CDR1 and CDR2: MDHEN and SYDVKM. This CDR3 has 16 residues. The J segment lost 5 bases and the V segment lost 7 bases, leaving 9 bases of the junction unmatched. The sequence came from a man aged 18 to 29 in good health. Some clones in this sample may be carry-over from other donors' samples. Sequencing was done on a sample of naive CD4+ T cells from PBMCs. As to subset: CD45RA+ positively selected. V and J are TRBV28 and TRBJ2-5, with 14 bases identical to TRBD2. The CDR3 sequence is CASILGLAGGGETQYF. The CDR3 DNA reads TGTGCCAGCATCCTAGGACTAGCGGGAGGTGGGGAGACCCAGTACTTC. The variable domain in full, with the rest retrieved from reference TRBV28 and TRBJ2-5, is DVKVTQSSRYLVKRTGEKVFLECVQDMDHENMFWYRQDPGLGLRLIYFSYDVKMKEKGDIPEGYSVSREKKERFSLILESASTNQTSMYLCASILGLAGGGETQYFGPGTRLLVL.